The rows below give T cell receptor beta chains drawn from one sample of a study of T cell responses to AZD1222 COVID-19 vaccine. The assay was immunoSEQ multiplex PCR, and TCRdb's table has in-frame clones only and misses some. The table includes about 120,000 clones, 92% detected once. The material sequenced was peripheral blood, taken on day 0 of AZD1222 vaccination. All receptors derive from an adult in good health. The CDR3 runs from the conserved cysteine through the conserved F or W. Each record gives: V gene, D gene, clone size, CDR3 length, J gene, CDR3 DNA, CDR3 protein. A D gene is named only where the DNA matches it firmly. A clone size is listed for some rows: how often the clone was seen (once, few, many), or a class if it is expanded.

v_gene: TRBV29-1
d_gene: NA
abundance: NA
len: 13
j_gene: TRBJ2-7
CDR3nt: TGCAGCGTTGGGGCGGGGTCCCCCTACGAGCAGTACTTC
CDR3aa: CSVGAGSPYEQYF

v_gene: TRBV7-2
d_gene: NA
abundance: NA
len: 15
j_gene: TRBJ2-5
CDR3nt: TGTGCCAGCAGCTTGTATAGACAAATCCAAGAGACCCAGTACTTC
CDR3aa: CASSLYRQIQETQYF

v_gene: TRBV4-3
d_gene: NA
abundance: NA
len: 13
j_gene: TRBJ1-1
CDR3nt: TGCGCCAGCAGCCCTACGGTGAACACTGAAGCTTTCTTT
CDR3aa: CASSPTVNTEAFF

v_gene: TRBV5-6
d_gene: NA
abundance: NA
len: 16
j_gene: TRBJ1-5
CDR3nt: TGTGCCAGCAGTCGTGGAACAGGAAGTGGCAATCAGCCCCAGCATTTT
CDR3aa: CASSRGTGSGNQPQHF

v_gene: TRBV9
d_gene: TRBD1
abundance: NA
len: 15
j_gene: TRBJ2-7
CDR3nt: TGTGCCAGCAGCGTTCAAGGGGGCAAAAACTACGAGCAGTACTTC
CDR3aa: CASSVQGGKNYEQYF

v_gene: TRBV12-3/TRBV12-4
d_gene: NA
abundance: NA
len: 13
j_gene: TRBJ2-7
CDR3nt: TGTGCCAGCAGTTCCTTGGCAGGCTACGAGCAGTACTTC
CDR3aa: CASSSLAGYEQYF

v_gene: TRBV5-1
d_gene: NA
abundance: NA
len: 13
j_gene: TRBJ2-7
CDR3nt: TGCGCCAGCAGCTTGTCGTCCTCCTACGAGCAGTACTTC
CDR3aa: CASSLSSSYEQYF

v_gene: TRBV7-2
d_gene: NA
abundance: NA
len: 14
j_gene: TRBJ1-1
CDR3nt: TGTGCCAGCAGCTCGACAATGATGAACACTGAAGCTTTCTTT
CDR3aa: CASSSTMMNTEAFF

v_gene: TRBV12-3/TRBV12-4
d_gene: NA
abundance: NA
len: 12
j_gene: TRBJ1-5
CDR3nt: TGTGCCAGCAGTTTGGCCAATCAGCCCCAGCATTTT
CDR3aa: CASSLANQPQHF

v_gene: TRBV27
d_gene: NA
abundance: few
len: 11
j_gene: TRBJ2-3
CDR3nt: TGTGCCAGCAGTTTATCGACTACGCAGTATTTT
CDR3aa: CASSLSTTQYF

v_gene: TRBV7-9
d_gene: NA
abundance: NA
len: 13
j_gene: TRBJ1-6
CDR3nt: TGTGCCAGCAGCGCCCCAGGAATATCACCCCTCCACTTT
CDR3aa: CASSAPGISPLHF

v_gene: TRBV7-9
d_gene: TRBD2
abundance: NA
len: 15
j_gene: TRBJ2-7
CDR3nt: TGTGCCAGCAGACCCGGACTAGCGGGAATGTACGAGCAGTACTTC
CDR3aa: CASRPGLAGMYEQYF

v_gene: TRBV5-1
d_gene: NA
abundance: NA
len: 15
j_gene: TRBJ2-7
CDR3nt: TGCGCCAGCAGCTTGGATGGCTCCACCCTATACGAGCAGTACTTC
CDR3aa: CASSLDGSTLYEQYF

v_gene: TRBV2
d_gene: TRBD2
abundance: NA
len: 14
j_gene: TRBJ2-7
CDR3nt: TGTGCCAGCAGTGAGACTAGCGGCTCCTACGAGCAGTACTTC
CDR3aa: CASSETSGSYEQYF

v_gene: TRBV5-1
d_gene: TRBD1
abundance: NA
len: 14
j_gene: TRBJ2-1
CDR3nt: TGCGCCAGCAGCTTGGGAGGACAGGGGAATGAGCAGTTCTTC
CDR3aa: CASSLGGQGNEQFF

v_gene: TRBV7-7
d_gene: TRBD2
abundance: NA
len: 15
j_gene: TRBJ2-7
CDR3nt: TGTGCTAGCAGCCCGGCCCGCGGGAGTACCTACGAGCAGTACTTC
CDR3aa: CASSPARGSTYEQYF

v_gene: TRBV15
d_gene: NA
abundance: NA
len: 16
j_gene: TRBJ1-1
CDR3nt: TGTGCCACCAGCAGAGGAAGGAGCGCTAGGAACACTGAAGCTTTCTTT
CDR3aa: CATSRGRSARNTEAFF

v_gene: TRBV6-6
d_gene: NA
abundance: NA
len: 14
j_gene: TRBJ1-5
CDR3nt: TGTGCCAGCAGGGGTTCAGGGCAGGAACAGCCCCAGCATTTT
CDR3aa: CASRGSGQEQPQHF

v_gene: TRBV27
d_gene: NA
abundance: NA
len: 13
j_gene: TRBJ1-5
CDR3nt: TGTGCCAGCAGCCTGGTTGAGAATCAGCCCCAGCATTTT
CDR3aa: CASSLVENQPQHF

v_gene: TRBV15
d_gene: TRBD1
abundance: NA
len: 14
j_gene: TRBJ2-1
CDR3nt: TGTGCCACCAGCAGGGACAGGGACTACAATGAGCAGTTCTTC
CDR3aa: CATSRDRDYNEQFF

v_gene: TRBV6-2/TRBV6-3
d_gene: NA
abundance: once
len: 16
j_gene: TRBJ1-5
CDR3nt: TGTGCCAGCAGTTACGATCCAGGCGGAAGCAATCAGCCCCAGCATTTT
CDR3aa: CASSYDPGGSNQPQHF

v_gene: TRBV7-6
d_gene: NA
abundance: NA
len: 15
j_gene: TRBJ1-3
CDR3nt: TGTGCCAGCAGCTTAGAACCCGGATCTGGAAACACCATATATTTT
CDR3aa: CASSLEPGSGNTIYF

v_gene: TRBV2
d_gene: NA
abundance: NA
len: 11
j_gene: TRBJ1-4
CDR3nt: TGTGCCAGCAGTGTTACCAGGGAACTGTTTTTT
CDR3aa: CASSVTRELFF

v_gene: TRBV7-8
d_gene: NA
abundance: NA
len: 14
j_gene: TRBJ1-4
CDR3nt: TGTGCCAGCAGCTTAGGAAGCGGGGTGGAAAAACTGTTTTTT
CDR3aa: CASSLGSGVEKLFF

v_gene: TRBV6-1
d_gene: NA
abundance: NA
len: 14
j_gene: TRBJ1-5
CDR3nt: TGTGCCAGCAGTGAAAAGGGTGGCAATCAGCCCCAGCATTTT
CDR3aa: CASSEKGGNQPQHF

v_gene: TRBV9
d_gene: NA
abundance: NA
len: 12
j_gene: TRBJ2-1
CDR3nt: TGTGCCAGCAGCGTTCTCGGGAGTGAGCAGTTCTTC
CDR3aa: CASSVLGSEQFF

v_gene: TRBV3-1/TRBV3-2
d_gene: NA
abundance: once
len: 17
j_gene: TRBJ2-1
CDR3nt: TGTGCCAGCAGTCAACCGCTTGGAGGCTGCCGTGGTGATGAGCAGTTCTTC
CDR3aa: CASSQPLGGCRGDEQFF

v_gene: TRBV19
d_gene: TRBD1
abundance: few
len: 16
j_gene: TRBJ1-1
CDR3nt: TGTGCCAGTAGTATGAGCCGGACAGGGGTGAACACTGAAGCTTTCTTT
CDR3aa: CASSMSRTGVNTEAFF

v_gene: TRBV5-1
d_gene: NA
abundance: once
len: 16
j_gene: TRBJ1-1
CDR3nt: TGCGCCAGCAGCTTGGGGTACAGGGAGTTGGACACTGAAGCTTTCTTT
CDR3aa: CASSLGYRELDTEAFF

v_gene: TRBV6-1
d_gene: TRBD1
abundance: NA
len: 15
j_gene: TRBJ1-1
CDR3nt: TGTGCCAGCAGTGAAGGGACAGGCCTGAACACTGAAGCTTTCTTT
CDR3aa: CASSEGTGLNTEAFF

v_gene: TRBV27
d_gene: TRBD1
abundance: NA
len: 13
j_gene: TRBJ1-2
CDR3nt: TGTGCCAGTTCGGACAGGATTAACTATGGCTACACCTTC
CDR3aa: CASSDRINYGYTF

v_gene: TRBV28
d_gene: TRBD2
abundance: NA
len: 21
j_gene: TRBJ2-4
CDR3nt: TGTGCCAGCAGTACCCCTGGGCTAGCGGGAGGGCCCGGTGATGTCAAAAACATTCAGTACTTC
CDR3aa: CASSTPGLAGGPGDVKNIQYF

v_gene: TRBV12-3/TRBV12-4
d_gene: NA
abundance: once
len: 12
j_gene: TRBJ2-7
CDR3nt: TGTGCCAGCAGTTCGACAGCCTACGAGCAGTACTTC
CDR3aa: CASSSTAYEQYF

v_gene: TRBV7-9
d_gene: NA
abundance: once
len: 15
j_gene: TRBJ1-4
CDR3nt: TGTGCCAGCAGCCGTCGGGAAGGGAAGAATGAAAAACTGTTTTTT
CDR3aa: CASSRREGKNEKLFF

v_gene: TRBV11-2
d_gene: NA
abundance: NA
len: 12
j_gene: TRBJ2-7
CDR3nt: TGTGCCAGCAGCTTAGTCGTTTTCGAGCAGTACTTC
CDR3aa: CASSLVVFEQYF

v_gene: TRBV2
d_gene: TRBD2
abundance: NA
len: 16
j_gene: TRBJ2-4
CDR3nt: TGTGCCAGCAGGACTAGCGGGAGGGCCCGCAAAAACATTCAGTACTTC
CDR3aa: CASRTSGRARKNIQYF

v_gene: TRBV7-9
d_gene: NA
abundance: NA
len: 13
j_gene: TRBJ1-2
CDR3nt: TGTGCCAGCAGCTTAGGGACCCACTATGGCTACACCTTC
CDR3aa: CASSLGTHYGYTF

v_gene: TRBV6-5
d_gene: TRBD1
abundance: NA
len: 14
j_gene: TRBJ1-2
CDR3nt: TGTGCCAGCAGGACCTCGGCAGGGGGCAATGGCTACACCTTC
CDR3aa: CASRTSAGGNGYTF

v_gene: TRBV20-1
d_gene: TRBD1
abundance: few
len: 15
j_gene: TRBJ2-2
CDR3nt: TGCAGTGCAAGTCCGGGACAGGTTAGCACCGGGGAGCTGTTTTTT
CDR3aa: CSASPGQVSTGELFF

v_gene: TRBV11-2
d_gene: NA
abundance: once
len: 15
j_gene: TRBJ2-2
CDR3nt: TGTGCCAGCAGCCCAATCGAGACCTACACCGGGGAGCTGTTTTTT
CDR3aa: CASSPIETYTGELFF

v_gene: TRBV5-8
d_gene: NA
abundance: NA
len: 13
j_gene: TRBJ1-2
CDR3nt: TGTGCCAGCATCCCTGAGGTCGGTTTTGGCTACACCTTC
CDR3aa: CASIPEVGFGYTF

v_gene: TRBV5-4
d_gene: NA
abundance: NA
len: 12
j_gene: TRBJ2-1
CDR3nt: TGTGCCAGCAGCCCCGACAGAAATGAGCAGTTCTTC
CDR3aa: CASSPDRNEQFF